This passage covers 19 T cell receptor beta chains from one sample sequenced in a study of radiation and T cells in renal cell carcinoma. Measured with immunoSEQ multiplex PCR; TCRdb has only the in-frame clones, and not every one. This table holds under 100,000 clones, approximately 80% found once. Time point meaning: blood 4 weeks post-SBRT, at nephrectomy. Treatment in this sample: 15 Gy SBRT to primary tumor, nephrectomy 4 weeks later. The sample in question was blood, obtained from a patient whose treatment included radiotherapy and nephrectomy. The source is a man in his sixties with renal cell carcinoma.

The DNA of the CDR3 is TGTGCCAGCTCCCCGGGACAGAGTAATGAAAAACTGTTTTTT. Residues: CASSPGQSNEKLFF. This chain joins TRBV18 and TRBJ1-4; 7 nucleotides agree with TRBD1. CDR3 length: 14 amino acids. V lost 6 bases to trimming and J lost 4 bases; unmatched junction nucleotides: 5. Germline CDR1 reads KGHSH; CDR2 reads LQKENI.

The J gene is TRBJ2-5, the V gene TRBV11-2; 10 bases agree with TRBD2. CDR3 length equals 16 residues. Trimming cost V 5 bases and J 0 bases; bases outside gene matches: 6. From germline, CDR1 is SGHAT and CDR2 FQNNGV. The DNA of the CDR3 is TGTGCCAGCAGCCTCGGACTAGCGGAGTACCAAGAGACCCAGTACTTC. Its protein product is CASSLGLAEYQETQYF.

The CDR3 here is CASTPGNSNQPQHF. The CDR3 bases are TGTGCCAGCACCCCGGGCAATAGCAATCAGCCCCAGCATTTT. The chain is built from TRBV18 and TRBJ1-5; D is unresolved. This CDR3 spans 14 amino acids. In germline, CDR1 is KGHSH, CDR2 LQKENI. V gave up 8 bases and J gave up 0 bases, with 11 bases separating them.

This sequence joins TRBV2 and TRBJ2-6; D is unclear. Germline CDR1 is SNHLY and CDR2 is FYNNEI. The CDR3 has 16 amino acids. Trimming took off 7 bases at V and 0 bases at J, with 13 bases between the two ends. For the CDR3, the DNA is TGTGCCAGCACTCGGACCAGGAGCTCTGGGGCCAACGTCCTGACTTTC. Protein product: CASTRTRSSGANVLTF.

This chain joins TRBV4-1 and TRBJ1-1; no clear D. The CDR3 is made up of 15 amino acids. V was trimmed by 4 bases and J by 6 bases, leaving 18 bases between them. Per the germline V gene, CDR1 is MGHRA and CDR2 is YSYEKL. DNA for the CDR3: TGCGCCAGCAGCCCGGTCCCGCGGGGATCCCCTGAAGCTTTCTTT. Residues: CASSPVPRGSPEAFF.

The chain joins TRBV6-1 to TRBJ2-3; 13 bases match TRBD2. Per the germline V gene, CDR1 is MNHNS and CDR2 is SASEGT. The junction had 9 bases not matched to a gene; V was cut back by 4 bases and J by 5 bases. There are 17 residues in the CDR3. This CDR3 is CASSVGTGTSGKDTQYF. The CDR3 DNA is TGTGCCAGCAGTGTGGGGACAGGGACTAGCGGGAAAGATACGCAGTATTTT.

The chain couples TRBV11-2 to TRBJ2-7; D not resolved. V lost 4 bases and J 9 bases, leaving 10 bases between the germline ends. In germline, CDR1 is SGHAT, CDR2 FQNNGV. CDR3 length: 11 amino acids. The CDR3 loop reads CASSSVWGQYF. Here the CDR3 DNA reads TGTGCCAGCAGCTCAGTCTGGGGGCAGTACTTC.

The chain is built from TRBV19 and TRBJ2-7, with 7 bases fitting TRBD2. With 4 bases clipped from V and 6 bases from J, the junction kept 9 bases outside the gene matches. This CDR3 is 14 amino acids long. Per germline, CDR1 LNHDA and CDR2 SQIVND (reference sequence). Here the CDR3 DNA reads TGTGCCAGTAGTACCGAGGGACTACTATCCGAGCAGTACTTC. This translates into CASSTEGLLSEQYF.

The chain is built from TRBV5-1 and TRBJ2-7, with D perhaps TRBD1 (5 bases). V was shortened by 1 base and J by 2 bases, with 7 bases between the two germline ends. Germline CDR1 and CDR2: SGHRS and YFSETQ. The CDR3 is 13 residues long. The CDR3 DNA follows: TGCGCCAGCAGCTTGAGGGGCCCCTACGAGCAGTACTTC. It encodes CASSLRGPYEQYF.

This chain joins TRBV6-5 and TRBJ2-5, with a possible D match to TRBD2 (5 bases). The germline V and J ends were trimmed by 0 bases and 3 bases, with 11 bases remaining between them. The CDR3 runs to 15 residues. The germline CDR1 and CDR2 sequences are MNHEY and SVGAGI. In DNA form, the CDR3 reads TGTGCCAGCAGTTACTCAGCGGTGGATGAAGAGACCCAGTACTTC. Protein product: CASSYSAVDEETQYF.

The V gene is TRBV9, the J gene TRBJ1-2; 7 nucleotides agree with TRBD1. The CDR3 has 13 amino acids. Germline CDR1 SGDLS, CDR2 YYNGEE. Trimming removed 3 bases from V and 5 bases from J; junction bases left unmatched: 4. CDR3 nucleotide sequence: TGTGCCAGCAGCGCCGACAGGGTGTATGGCTACACCTTC. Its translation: CASSADRVYGYTF.

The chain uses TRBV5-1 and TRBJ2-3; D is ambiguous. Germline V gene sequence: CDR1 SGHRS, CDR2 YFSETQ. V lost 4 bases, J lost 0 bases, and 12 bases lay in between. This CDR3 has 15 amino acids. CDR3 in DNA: TGCGCCAGCAGCCAACTAAGTCCTAGCACAGATACGCAGTATTTT. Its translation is CASSQLSPSTDTQYF.

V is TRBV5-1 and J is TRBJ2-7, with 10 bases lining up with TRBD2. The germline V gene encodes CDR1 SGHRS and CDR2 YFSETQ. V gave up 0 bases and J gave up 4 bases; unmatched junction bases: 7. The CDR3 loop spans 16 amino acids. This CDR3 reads CASSLVPSGSGYEQYF. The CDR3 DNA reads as TGCGCCAGCAGCTTGGTGCCTAGCGGGAGTGGGTACGAGCAGTACTTC.

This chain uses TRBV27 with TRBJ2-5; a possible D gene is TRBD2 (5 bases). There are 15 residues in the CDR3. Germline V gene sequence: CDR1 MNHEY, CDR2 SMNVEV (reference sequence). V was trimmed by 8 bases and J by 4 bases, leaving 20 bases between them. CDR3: CASREFLTGRETQYF. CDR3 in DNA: TGTGCCAGCCGCGAGTTCCTCACGGGAAGAGAGACCCAGTACTTC.

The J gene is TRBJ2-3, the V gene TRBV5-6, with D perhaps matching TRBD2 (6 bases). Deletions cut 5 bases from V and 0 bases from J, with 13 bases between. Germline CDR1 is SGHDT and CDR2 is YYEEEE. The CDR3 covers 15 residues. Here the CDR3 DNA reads TGTGCCAGCAGACGACTGGGGACTAGCACAGATACGCAGTATTTT. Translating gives CASRRLGTSTDTQYF.

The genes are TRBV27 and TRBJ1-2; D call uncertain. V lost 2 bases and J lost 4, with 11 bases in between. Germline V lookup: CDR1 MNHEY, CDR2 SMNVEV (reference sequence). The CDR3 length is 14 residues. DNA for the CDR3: TGTGCCAGCAGTTTACGGGAAGGGCCCTATGGCTACACCTTC. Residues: CASSLREGPYGYTF.

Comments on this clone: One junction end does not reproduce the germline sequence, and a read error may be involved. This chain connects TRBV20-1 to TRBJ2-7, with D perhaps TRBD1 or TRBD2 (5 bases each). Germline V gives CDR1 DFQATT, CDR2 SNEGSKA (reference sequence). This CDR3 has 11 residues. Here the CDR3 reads CSARDGALGDF. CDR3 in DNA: TGCAGTGCTAGAGATGGGGCCCTGGGGGACTTC.

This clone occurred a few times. The CDR3, as DNA: TGTGCCTGGAGCCCCAGGGACTTAGCCACCGGGGAGCTGTTTTTT. Translated, it gives CAWSPRDLATGELFF. V gene TRBV30 combines with J gene TRBJ2-2; a weak D match, TRBD2 (6 bases). CDR3 length: 15 amino acids. Germline CDR1 reads GTSNPN; CDR2 reads SVGIG (reference sequence). Trimming stripped 3 bases from V and 4 bases from J, with 15 bases between.

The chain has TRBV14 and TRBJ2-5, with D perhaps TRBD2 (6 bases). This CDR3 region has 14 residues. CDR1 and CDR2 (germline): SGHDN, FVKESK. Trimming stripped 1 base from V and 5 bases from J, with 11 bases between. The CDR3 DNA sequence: TGTGCCAGCAGCCAAGTCGGGGGACTCGAGACCCAGTACTTC. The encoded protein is CASSQVGGLETQYF.